The entry below describes one T cell receptor beta chain. TCRdb reprocessed the 5' RACE reads via MiXCR and lists one record per CDR3 protein. This table holds around 1.7 million distinct CDR3 sequences, 32% found once. This entry comes from a study of identical twins. The V gene's germline CDR1 is SEHNR and CDR2 FQNEAQ (reference sequence). This CDR3 is built from 16 residues. V shed 2 bases and J 4 bases; nucleotides not matched to a gene: 9. The sample taken for sequencing was cord blood. The gene calls are TRBV7-9 and TRBJ2-3; 7 nucleotides agree with TRBD1. This sequence originates from a newborn girl in good health. For the CDR3, the DNA is TGTGCCAGCAGCTTACACCGGGACAGACCCGCAGATACGCAGTATTTT. It is translated as CASSLHRDRPADTQYF. Filled out from reference TRBV7-9 and TRBJ2-3, the complete variable domain reads DTGVSQNPRHKITKRGQNVTFRCDPISEHNRLYWYRQTLGQGPEFLTYFQNEAQLEKSRLLSDRFSAERPKGSFSTLEIQRTEQGDSAMYLCASSLHRDRPADTQYFGPGTRLTVL.